This T cell receptor (beta chain) is from a study of T-cell memory formation after mild COVID-19. About the study: The TCR clusters were mostly specific to one donor.

Study-level findings and limits: Memory from before infection featured some responding clones, which suggests cross-reactive memory joined. Among contracting clones, CD4+ were mainly CM/EM and CD8+ enriched in EMRA.

UMIs and sample barcodes were carried by the TCR alpha and TCR beta cDNA libraries that 5'RACE produced using constant-segment primers. Via MiXCR, TCRdb re-called the 5' RACE reads, giving one row per CDR3 protein. The sample yields hundreds of thousands of distinct CDR3 sequences, roughly 22% seen once. Comments on this clonotype: Its specificity is not known.

Germline V gene lookup returns CDR1 SGHVS and CDR2 FNYEAQ. V shed 4 bases, J shed 3 bases, and the junction held 6 bases outside the gene matches. The CDR3 runs 16 residues. The sequenced sample was PBMCs or a T cell subset sorted from them (not recorded which). This receptor was identified in an adult woman who had mild COVID-19 (a few samples of this study predate the infection). Cell type and time point are not known. The chain carries TRBV7-6 and TRBJ2-7, with 13 bases matching TRBD2. The CDR3 here is CASSSGTSGTNYEQYF. The DNA for the CDR3 is TGTGCCAGCAGCTCCGGGACTAGCGGGACCAACTACGAGCAGTACTTC.